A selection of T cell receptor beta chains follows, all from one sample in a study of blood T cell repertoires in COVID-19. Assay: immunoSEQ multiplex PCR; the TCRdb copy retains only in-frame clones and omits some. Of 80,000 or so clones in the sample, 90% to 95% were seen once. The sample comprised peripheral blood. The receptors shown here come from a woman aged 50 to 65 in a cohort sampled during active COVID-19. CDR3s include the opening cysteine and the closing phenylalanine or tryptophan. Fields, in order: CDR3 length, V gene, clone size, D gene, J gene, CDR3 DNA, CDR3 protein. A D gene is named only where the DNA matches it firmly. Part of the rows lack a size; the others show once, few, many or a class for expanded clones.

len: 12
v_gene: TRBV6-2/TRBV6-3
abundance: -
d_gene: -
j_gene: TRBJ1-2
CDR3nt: TGTGCCAGCAGCCTAGGGGGCTATGGCTACACCTTC
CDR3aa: CASSLGGYGYTF

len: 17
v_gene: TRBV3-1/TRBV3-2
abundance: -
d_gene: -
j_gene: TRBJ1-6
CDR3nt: TGTGCCAGCAGCCAACTAGACAGGAGCTCCTATAATTCACCCCTCCACTTT
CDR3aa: CASSQLDRSSYNSPLHF

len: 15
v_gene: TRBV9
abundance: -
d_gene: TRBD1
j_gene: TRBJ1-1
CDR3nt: TGTGCCAGCAGCCCGAACGTAGCGGGACAGGGTTCTGCTTTCTTT
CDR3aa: CASSPNVAGQGSAFF

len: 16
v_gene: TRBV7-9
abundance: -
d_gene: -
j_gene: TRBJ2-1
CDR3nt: TGTGCCAGCAGCTTAGGAAGTTCGGTCTTGTACAATGAGCAGTTCTTC
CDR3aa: CASSLGSSVLYNEQFF

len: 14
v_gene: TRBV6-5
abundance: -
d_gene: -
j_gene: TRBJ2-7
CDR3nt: TGTGCCAGCAGTTACTCCGGGTTGCCCTACGAGCAGTACTTC
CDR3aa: CASSYSGLPYEQYF

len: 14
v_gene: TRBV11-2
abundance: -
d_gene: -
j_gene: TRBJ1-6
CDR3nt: TGTGCCACACACGAGGCAGGGAGGAATTCACCCCTCCACTTT
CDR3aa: CATHEAGRNSPLHF

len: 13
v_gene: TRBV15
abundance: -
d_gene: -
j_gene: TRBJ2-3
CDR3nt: TGTGCCACCAGCAGAGAAAACGGAGATACGCAGTATTTT
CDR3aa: CATSRENGDTQYF

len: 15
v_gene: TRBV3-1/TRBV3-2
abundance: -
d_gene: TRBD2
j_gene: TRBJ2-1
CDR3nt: TGTGCCAGCAGCCTCATAGGTACTAGCGATCATGAGCAGTTCTTC
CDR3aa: CASSLIGTSDHEQFF

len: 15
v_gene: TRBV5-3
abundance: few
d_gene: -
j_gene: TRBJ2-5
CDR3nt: TGTGCCAGAAGCTTGGGACTACCCCCCTCGGAGACCCAGTACTTC
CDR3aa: CARSLGLPPSETQYF

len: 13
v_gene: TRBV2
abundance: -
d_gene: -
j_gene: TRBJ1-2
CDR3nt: TGTGCCAGCAGCCTGGACTTTCGTTATGGCTACACCTTC
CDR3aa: CASSLDFRYGYTF

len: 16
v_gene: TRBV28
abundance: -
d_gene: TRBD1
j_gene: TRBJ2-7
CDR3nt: TGTGCCAGCAGTTTATCTGTGACAGGGGTCTCCTACGAGCAGTACTTC
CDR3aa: CASSLSVTGVSYEQYF

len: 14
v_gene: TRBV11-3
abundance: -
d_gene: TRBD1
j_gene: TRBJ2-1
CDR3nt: TGTGCCAGCAGCCCCCGGACAGGGACAAATGAGCAGTTCTTC
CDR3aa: CASSPRTGTNEQFF

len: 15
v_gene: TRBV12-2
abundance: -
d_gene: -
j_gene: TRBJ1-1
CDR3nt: TGTGCAAGTCGCACTCCAGGGTTGGTGAACACTGAAGCTTTCTTT
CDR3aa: CASRTPGLVNTEAFF

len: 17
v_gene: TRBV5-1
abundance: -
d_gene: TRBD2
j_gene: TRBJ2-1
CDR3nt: TGCGCCAGCAGCCTTTCAACCGGGACTAGCGCCAGTAGTGAGCAGTTCTTC
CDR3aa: CASSLSTGTSASSEQFF

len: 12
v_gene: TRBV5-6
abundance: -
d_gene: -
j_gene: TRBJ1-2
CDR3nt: TGTGCCAGCAGCCTCGCGAAATATGGCTACACCTTC
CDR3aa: CASSLAKYGYTF

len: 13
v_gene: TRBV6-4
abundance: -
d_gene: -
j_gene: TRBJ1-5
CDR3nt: TGTGCCAGCAGTTACAGGGAAGGTCAGCCCCAGCATTTT
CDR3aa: CASSYREGQPQHF

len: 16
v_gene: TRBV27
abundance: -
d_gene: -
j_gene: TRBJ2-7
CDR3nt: TGTGCCAGCAGGACCATGCAGGGGGGCAGCTCCTACGAGCAGTACTTC
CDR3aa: CASRTMQGGSSYEQYF

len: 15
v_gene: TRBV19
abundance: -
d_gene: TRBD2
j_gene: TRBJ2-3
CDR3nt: TGTGCCAGTAGTATGGCGGGAGACGGCACAGATACGCAGTATTTT
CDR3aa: CASSMAGDGTDTQYF

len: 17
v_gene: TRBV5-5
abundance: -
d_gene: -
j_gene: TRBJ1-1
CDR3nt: TGTGCCAGCAGCTTTCTACCTGCAGGGAGGGTTTACACTGAAGCTTTCTTT
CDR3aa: CASSFLPAGRVYTEAFF

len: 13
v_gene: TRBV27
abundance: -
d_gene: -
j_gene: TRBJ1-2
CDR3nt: TGTGCCAGCTTACCGGAGGGCGGTTATGGCTACACCTTC
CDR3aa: CASLPEGGYGYTF

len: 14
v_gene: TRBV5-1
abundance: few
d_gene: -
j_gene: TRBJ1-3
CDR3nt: TGCGCCAGCAGCTTGGGAGGGTTAGGAAACACCATATATTTT
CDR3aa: CASSLGGLGNTIYF

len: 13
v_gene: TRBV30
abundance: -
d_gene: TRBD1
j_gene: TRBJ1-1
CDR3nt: TGTGCCTGGAGTGGGGACAGGGACACTGAAGCTTTCTTT
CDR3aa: CAWSGDRDTEAFF

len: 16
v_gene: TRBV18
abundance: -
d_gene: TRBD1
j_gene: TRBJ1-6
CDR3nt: TGTGCCAGCTCGACCAGGGGGACGGGAGATAATTCACCCCTCCACTTT
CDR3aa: CASSTRGTGDNSPLHF

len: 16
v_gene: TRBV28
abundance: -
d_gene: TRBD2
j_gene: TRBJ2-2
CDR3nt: TGTGCCAGCAGTTTGGAAGCGGGGTCGAGGACCGGGGAGCTGTTTTTT
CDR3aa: CASSLEAGSRTGELFF

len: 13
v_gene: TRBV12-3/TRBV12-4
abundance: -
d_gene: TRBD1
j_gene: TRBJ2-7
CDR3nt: TGTGCCAGCAGAGTCCAGGGGGAACACGAGCAGTACTTC
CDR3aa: CASRVQGEHEQYF

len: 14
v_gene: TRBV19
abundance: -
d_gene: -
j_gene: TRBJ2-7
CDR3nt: TGTGCCAGTAGTAGGGAACTAGCTGAAGTTGAGCAGTACTTC
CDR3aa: CASSRELAEVEQYF

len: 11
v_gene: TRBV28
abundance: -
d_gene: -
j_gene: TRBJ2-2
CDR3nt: TGTGCCACCCGACTTACCGGGGAGCTGTTTTTT
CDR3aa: CATRLTGELFF

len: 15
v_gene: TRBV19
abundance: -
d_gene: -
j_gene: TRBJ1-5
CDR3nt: TGTGCCAGTAGTATGATAGATTATCCGAATCAGCCCCAGCATTTT
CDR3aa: CASSMIDYPNQPQHF

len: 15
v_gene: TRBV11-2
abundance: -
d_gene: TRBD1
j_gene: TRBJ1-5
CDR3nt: TGTGCCAGCAGCCAGGGGGCCCGGGGTGGGCAGCCCCAGCATTTT
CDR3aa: CASSQGARGGQPQHF

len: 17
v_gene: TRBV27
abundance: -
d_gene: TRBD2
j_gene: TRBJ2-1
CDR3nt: TGTGCCAGTTCCGGACTAGCGGGGGTCTACGGCTACAATGAGCAGTTCTTC
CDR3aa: CASSGLAGVYGYNEQFF

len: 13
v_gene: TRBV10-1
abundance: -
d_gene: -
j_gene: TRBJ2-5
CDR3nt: TGCGCCAGCAGTGGACGGGGTATGGAGACCCAGTACTTC
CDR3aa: CASSGRGMETQYF

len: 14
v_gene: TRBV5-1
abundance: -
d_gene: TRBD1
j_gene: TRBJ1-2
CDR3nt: TGCGCCAGCAAGGGACAGGGGTCCTCATGGGGCTACACCTTC
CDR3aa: CASKGQGSSWGYTF

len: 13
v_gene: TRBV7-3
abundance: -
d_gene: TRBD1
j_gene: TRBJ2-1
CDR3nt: TGTGCCAGCGGGACAGGCAGTAGGAATGAGCAGTTCTTC
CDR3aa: CASGTGSRNEQFF

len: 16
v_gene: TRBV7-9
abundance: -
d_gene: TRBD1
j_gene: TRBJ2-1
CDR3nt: TGTGCCAGCAGCTTTCGGTCGGGACAGGGGACGAATGAGCAGTTCTTC
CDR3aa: CASSFRSGQGTNEQFF

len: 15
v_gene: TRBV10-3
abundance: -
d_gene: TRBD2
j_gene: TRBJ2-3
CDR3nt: TGTGCCATGCGCCGGACTAGCGAACCCACAGATACGCAGTATTTT
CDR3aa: CAMRRTSEPTDTQYF

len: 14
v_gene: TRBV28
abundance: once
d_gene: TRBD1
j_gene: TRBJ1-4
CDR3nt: TGTGCCAGCAGTTTCTGGGACAGGAGAGAAAAACTGTTTTTT
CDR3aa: CASSFWDRREKLFF

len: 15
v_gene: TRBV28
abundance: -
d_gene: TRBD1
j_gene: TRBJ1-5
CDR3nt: TGTGCCAGCATCGGCGGGACAGGGGGCAATCAGCCCCAGCATTTT
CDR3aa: CASIGGTGGNQPQHF

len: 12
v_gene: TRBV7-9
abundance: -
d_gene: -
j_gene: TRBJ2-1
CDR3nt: TGTGCCAGCAGCTTATTAGAAAATGAGCAGTTCTTC
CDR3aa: CASSLLENEQFF

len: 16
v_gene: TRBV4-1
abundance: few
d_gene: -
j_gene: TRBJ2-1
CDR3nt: TGCGCCAGCAGCCAAGAACCCCCTGACAGGAACCATGAGCAGTTCTTC
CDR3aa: CASSQEPPDRNHEQFF

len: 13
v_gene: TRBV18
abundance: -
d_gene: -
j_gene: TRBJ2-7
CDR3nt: TGTGCCAGCTCACCACCTAGCTCCTACGAGCAGTACTTC
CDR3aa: CASSPPSSYEQYF

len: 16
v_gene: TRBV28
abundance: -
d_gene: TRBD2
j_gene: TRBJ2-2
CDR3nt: TGTGCCAGCAGCGGGAGGGCCGGTACACCCACCGGGGAGCTGTTTTTT
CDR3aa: CASSGRAGTPTGELFF

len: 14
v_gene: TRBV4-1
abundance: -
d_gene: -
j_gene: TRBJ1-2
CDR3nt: TGCGCCAGCAGCCAAGATCGAACAGACTATGGCTACACCTTC
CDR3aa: CASSQDRTDYGYTF

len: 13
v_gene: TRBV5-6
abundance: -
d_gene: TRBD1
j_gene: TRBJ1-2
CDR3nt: TGTGCCAGCAGCTCGGACAGGGGCTATGGCTACACCTTC
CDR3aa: CASSSDRGYGYTF

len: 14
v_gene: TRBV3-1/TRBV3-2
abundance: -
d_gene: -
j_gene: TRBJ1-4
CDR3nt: TGTGCCAGCAGATCTCAGGCGTTAAATGAAAAACTGTTTTTT
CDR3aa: CASRSQALNEKLFF

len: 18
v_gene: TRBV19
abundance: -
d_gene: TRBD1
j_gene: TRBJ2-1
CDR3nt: TGTGCCAGTAGCCACCGGACCTCGACAGGGGGGCGGCCATATGAGCAGTTCTTC
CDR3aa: CASSHRTSTGGRPYEQFF

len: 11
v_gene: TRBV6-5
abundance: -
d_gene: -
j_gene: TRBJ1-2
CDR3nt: TGTGCCAGCACTCGACAGAGAGGCTACACCTTC
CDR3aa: CASTRQRGYTF

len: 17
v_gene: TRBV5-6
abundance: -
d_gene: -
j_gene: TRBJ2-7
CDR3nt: TGTGCCAGCCGGGCGGGGGCTAGCGGTAAGGGGCTCTACGAGCAGTACTTC
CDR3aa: CASRAGASGKGLYEQYF

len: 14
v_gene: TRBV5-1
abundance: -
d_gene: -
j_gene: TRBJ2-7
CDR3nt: TGCGCCAGCAGCTTGTACACCAGCTCCTACGAGCAGTACTTC
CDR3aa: CASSLYTSSYEQYF

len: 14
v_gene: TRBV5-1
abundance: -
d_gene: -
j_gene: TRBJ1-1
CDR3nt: TGCGCCAGCAGCGCATCGACAGGGAACACTGAAGCTTTCTTT
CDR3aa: CASSASTGNTEAFF

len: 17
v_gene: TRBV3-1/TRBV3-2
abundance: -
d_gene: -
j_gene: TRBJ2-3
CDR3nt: TGTGCCAGCAGCCAACCGGGATATACTAATCGCGCCGATACGCAGTATTTT
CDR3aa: CASSQPGYTNRADTQYF

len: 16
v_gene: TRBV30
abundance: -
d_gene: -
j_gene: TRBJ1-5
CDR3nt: TGTGCCTGGAGGGTAAGGACAGTTTTGGGCAATCAGCCCCAGCATTTT
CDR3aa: CAWRVRTVLGNQPQHF

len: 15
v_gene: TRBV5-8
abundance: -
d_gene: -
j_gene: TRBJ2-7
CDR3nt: TGTGCCAGCAGCTTGGTATGGTCAATCGGAGGCGAGCAGTACTTC
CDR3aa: CASSLVWSIGGEQYF